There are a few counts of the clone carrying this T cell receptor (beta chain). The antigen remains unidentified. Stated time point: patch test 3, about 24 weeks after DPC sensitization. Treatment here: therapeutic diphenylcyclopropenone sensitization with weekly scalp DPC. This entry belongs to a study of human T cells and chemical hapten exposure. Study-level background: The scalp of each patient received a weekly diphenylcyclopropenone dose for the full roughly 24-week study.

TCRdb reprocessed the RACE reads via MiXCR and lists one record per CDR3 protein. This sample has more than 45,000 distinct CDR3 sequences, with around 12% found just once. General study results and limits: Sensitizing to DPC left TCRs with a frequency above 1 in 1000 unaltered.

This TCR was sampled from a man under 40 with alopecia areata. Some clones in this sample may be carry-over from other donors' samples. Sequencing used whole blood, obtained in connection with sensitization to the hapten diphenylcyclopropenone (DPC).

CDR3: CASSSPPGGDGYTF. The DNA for the CDR3 is TGTGCCAGCAGTTCCCCCCCAGGGGGCGATGGCTACACCTTC. The V and J genes are TRBV28 and TRBJ1-2, with 8 bases aligning to TRBD1. The germline CDR1 and CDR2 sequences are MDHEN and SYDVKM. The CDR3 extends over 14 amino acids. The trim removed 4 bases at V and 6 bases at J, leaving 7 bases unmatched.